Reported below is one T cell receptor beta chain. Its target is unknown. The V end was cut by 3 bases, the J end by 7 bases, with 12 bases between. Germline CDR1 and CDR2: SGHVT and SQSDAQ. CDR3 length: 14 amino acids. Using its own MiXCR run on the reads, TCRdb lists one record per CDR3 protein. This sample has some 440,000 distinct CDR3 sequences, with around 32% found just once. This sample is drawn from a study of T cell repertoires in cytomegalovirus infection. Study at large: Indications of both CMV infection and matching HLA type were provided by public TCR beta signatures. Broader study findings: Summed public TCR beta family frequency identified CMV carriers bearing the relevant HLA. Ex vivo, HLA-C-restricted CMV-specific TCR beta clonotypes prevailed over the rest of the response.

This sequence joins TRBV7-4 and TRBJ2-2; D is possibly TRBD1 (5 bases). Sequencing input: PBMCs. The TCR originated in a human donor in good health (CMV status not recorded). Some clones in this sample may be carry-over from other donors' samples. CDR3 region: CASSFHRRNGELFF. The CDR3 DNA reads as TGTGCCAGCAGCTTTCACAGGCGAAACGGGGAGCTGTTTTTT.